The rows below give T cell receptor beta chains drawn from one sample of a study of early T cells in non-severe SARS-CoV-2 infection. TCRdb reprocessed the 5' RACE reads with MiXCR, giving one entry per CDR3 protein. This table has roughly 40,000 distinct CDR3 sequences, around 6.3% appearing once. Sequences were derived from whole blood, sampled at baseline. The receptors derive from an adult who was a healthcare worker with PCR-confirmed SARS-CoV-2 infection or an uninfected control (not recorded which). CDR3s include the opening cysteine and the closing phenylalanine or tryptophan. A D gene is named only where the DNA matches it firmly. Part of the rows lack a size; the others show once, few, many or a class for expanded clones.

v_gene	j_gene	d_gene	abundance	CDR3nt	CDR3aa
TRBV10-3	TRBJ2-2	-	-	TGTGCCATCAGCCCGGGACAACAGAACACCGGGGAGCTGTTTTTT	CAISPGQQNTGELFF
TRBV10-3	TRBJ2-3	-	few	TGTGCCACAACCTCACGCACAGATACGCAGTATTTT	CATTSRTDTQYF
TRBV4-1	TRBJ1-1	-	many	TGCGCCAGCAGCCAAGGACCGGGGGCGAGCACAGATGAAGCTTTCTTT	CASSQGPGASTDEAFF
TRBV6-1	TRBJ1-6	-	many	TGTGCCAGCAGCCGTGGGAATTTGAATTCACCCCTCCACTTT	CASSRGNLNSPLHF
TRBV27	TRBJ1-1	TRBD1	many	TGTGCCAGCACCCCCTTGGACAGGGACGGCACTGAAGCTTTCTTT	CASTPLDRDGTEAFF
TRBV7-2	TRBJ2-3	-	many	TGTGCCAGCAGCTTGGGGGAATCAGATACGCAGTATTTT	CASSLGESDTQYF
TRBV29-1	TRBJ2-3	-	-	TGCAGCACTGGACACACAGATACGCAGTATTTT	CSTGHTDTQYF
TRBV29-1	TRBJ1-2	TRBD1	many	TGCAGCGTCGGACAGGGGGCGCGGGGCTACACCTTC	CSVGQGARGYTF
TRBV5-4	TRBJ1-6	-	-	TGTGCCAGCAGCATGCTCGGCAGTAGCTCCTATAATTCACCCCTCCACTTT	CASSMLGSSSYNSPLHF
TRBV30	TRBJ2-1	-	many	TGTGCCTGGAGTGTCGTAGGGGCAGACTACAATGAGCAGTTCTTC	CAWSVVGADYNEQFF
TRBV4-2	TRBJ2-6	-	many	TGTGCCAGCAGCCAAGATCCTAGCACACCCTCTGGGGCCAACGTCCTGACTTTC	CASSQDPSTPSGANVLTF
TRBV18	TRBJ1-1	TRBD1	many	TGTGCCAGCTCACCCCAGGGGGGACAGGGGGGATTGAACACTGAAGCTTTCTTT	CASSPQGGQGGLNTEAFF
TRBV12-3/TRBV12-4	TRBJ1-4	-	few	TGTGCCAGCAGTTTAGTTGGCAGGGGTTCGGAAAAACTGTTTTTT	CASSLVGRGSEKLFF
TRBV19	TRBJ1-4	-	few	TGTGCCAGCAACCGGGACATTAATGAAAAACTGTTTTTT	CASNRDINEKLFF
TRBV27	TRBJ2-1	-	few	TGTGCCAGCAGTTTAGAAGGCAGGACCTACAATGAGCAGTTCTTC	CASSLEGRTYNEQFF
TRBV12-3/TRBV12-4	TRBJ1-5	-	many	TGTGCCAGCAGTCCAACGGGGATCAATCAGCCCCAGCATTTT	CASSPTGINQPQHF
TRBV11-2	TRBJ1-1	-	many	TGTGCCAGCAGCTTAGTACAGGGAACTGAAGCTTTCTTT	CASSLVQGTEAFF
TRBV20-1	TRBJ2-7	TRBD1	few	TGCAGTGCGACCGGGACAGGAAAGACCTACGAGCAGTACTTC	CSATGTGKTYEQYF